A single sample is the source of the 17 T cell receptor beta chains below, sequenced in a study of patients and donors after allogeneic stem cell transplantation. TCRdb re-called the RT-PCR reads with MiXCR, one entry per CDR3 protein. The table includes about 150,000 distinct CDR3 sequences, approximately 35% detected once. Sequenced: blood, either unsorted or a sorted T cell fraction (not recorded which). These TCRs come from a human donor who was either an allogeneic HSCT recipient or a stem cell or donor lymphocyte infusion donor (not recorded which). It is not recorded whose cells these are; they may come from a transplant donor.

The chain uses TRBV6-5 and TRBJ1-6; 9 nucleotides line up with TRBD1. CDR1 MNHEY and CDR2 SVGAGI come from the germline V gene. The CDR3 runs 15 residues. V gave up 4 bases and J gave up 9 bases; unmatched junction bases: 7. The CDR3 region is CASSSNRGQSSPLHF. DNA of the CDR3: TGTGCCAGCAGTTCAAACAGGGGGCAATCTTCACCCCTCCACTTT.

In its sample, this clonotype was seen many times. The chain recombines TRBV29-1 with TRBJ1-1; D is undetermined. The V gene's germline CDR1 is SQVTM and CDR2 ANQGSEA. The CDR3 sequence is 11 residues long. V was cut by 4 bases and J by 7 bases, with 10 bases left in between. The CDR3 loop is CSVVFDFEAFF. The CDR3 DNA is TGCAGCGTTGTCTTCGACTTTGAAGCTTTCTTT.

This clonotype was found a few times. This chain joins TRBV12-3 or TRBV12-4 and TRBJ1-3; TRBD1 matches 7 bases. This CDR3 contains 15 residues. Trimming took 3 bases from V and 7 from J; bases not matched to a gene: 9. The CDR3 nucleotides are TGTGCCAGCAGTTTCTTGAGGGGGCGCAGGAACACCATATATTTT. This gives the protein CASSFLRGRRNTIYF.

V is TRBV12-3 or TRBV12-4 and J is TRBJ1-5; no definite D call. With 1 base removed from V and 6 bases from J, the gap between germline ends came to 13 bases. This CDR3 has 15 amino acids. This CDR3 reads CASSLVAGPSQPQHF. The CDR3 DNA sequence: TGTGCCAGCAGTTTAGTAGCCGGTCCGAGTCAGCCCCAGCATTTT.

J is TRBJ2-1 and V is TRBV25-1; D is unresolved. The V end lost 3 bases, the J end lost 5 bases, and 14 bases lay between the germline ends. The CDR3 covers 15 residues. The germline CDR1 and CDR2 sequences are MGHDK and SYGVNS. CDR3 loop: CASSDPSTFHNEQFF. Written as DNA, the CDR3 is TGTGCCAGCAGTGATCCCTCGACTTTCCACAATGAGCAGTTCTTC.

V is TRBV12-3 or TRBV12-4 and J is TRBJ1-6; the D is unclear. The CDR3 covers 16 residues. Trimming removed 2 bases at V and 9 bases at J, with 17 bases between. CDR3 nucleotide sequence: TGTGCCAGCAGTTTATCGCTGAGGGAGTCGTCTTCACCCCTCCACTTT. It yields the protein CASSLSLRESSSPLHF.

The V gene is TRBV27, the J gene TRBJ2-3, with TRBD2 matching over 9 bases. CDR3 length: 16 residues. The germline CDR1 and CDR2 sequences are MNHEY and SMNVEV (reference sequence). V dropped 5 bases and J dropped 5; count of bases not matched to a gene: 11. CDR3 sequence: CASSPQRGGAVDTQYF. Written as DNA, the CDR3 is TGTGCCAGCAGTCCTCAGCGCGGGGGGGCCGTAGATACGCAGTATTTT.

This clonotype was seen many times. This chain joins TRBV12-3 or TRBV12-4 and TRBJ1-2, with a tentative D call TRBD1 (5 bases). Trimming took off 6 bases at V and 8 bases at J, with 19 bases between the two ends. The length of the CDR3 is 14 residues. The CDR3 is CASRPSGVGRGYTF. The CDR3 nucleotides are TGTGCCAGCAGGCCTTCGGGGGTGGGGCGAGGCTACACCTTC.

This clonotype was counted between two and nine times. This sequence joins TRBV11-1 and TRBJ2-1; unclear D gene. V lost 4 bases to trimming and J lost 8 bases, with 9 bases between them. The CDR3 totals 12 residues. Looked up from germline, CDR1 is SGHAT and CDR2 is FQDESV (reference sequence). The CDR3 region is CASSSRYDEQFF. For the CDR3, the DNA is TGTGCCAGCAGCTCACGTTACGATGAGCAGTTCTTC.

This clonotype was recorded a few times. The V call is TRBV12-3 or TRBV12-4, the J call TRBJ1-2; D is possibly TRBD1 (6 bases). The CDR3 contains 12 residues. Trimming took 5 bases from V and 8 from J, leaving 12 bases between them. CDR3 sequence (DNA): TGTGCCAGCAGTATTAGGACAGACGGCTACACCTTC. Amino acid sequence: CASSIRTDGYTF.

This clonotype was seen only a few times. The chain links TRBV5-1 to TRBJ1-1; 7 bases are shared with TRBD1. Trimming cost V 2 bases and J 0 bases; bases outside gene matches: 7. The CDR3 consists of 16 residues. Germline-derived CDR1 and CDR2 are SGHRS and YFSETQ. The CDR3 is CASSFTGANMNTEAFF. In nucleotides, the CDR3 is TGCGCCAGCAGCTTCACAGGGGCCAACATGAACACTGAAGCTTTCTTT. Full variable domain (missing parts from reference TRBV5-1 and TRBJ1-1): KAGVTQTPRYLIKTRGQQVTLSCSPISGHRSVSWYQQTPGQGLQFLFEYFSETQRNKGNFPGRFSGRQFSNSRSEMNVSTLELGDSALYLCASSFTGANMNTEAFFGQGTRLTVV.

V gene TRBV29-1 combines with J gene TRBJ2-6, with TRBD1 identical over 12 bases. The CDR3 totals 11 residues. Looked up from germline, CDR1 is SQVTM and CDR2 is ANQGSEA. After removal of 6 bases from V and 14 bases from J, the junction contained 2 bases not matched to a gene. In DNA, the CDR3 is TGCAGCGTGGGGGACAGGGGGCTCCTGACTTTC. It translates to CSVGDRGLLTF.

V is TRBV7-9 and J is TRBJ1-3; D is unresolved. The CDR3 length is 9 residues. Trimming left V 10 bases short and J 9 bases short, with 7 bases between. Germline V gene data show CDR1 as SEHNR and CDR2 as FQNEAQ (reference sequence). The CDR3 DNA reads TGTGCCACCCTAGGCACCATATATTTT. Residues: CATLGTIYF.

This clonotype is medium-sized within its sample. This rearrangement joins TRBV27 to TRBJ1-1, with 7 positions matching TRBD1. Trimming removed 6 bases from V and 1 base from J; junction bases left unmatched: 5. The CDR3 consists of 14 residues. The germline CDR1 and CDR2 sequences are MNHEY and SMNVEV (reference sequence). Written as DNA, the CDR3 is TGTGCCAGCAGCCGACAGGGCGGGAACACTGAAGCTTTCTTT. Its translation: CASSRQGGNTEAFF.

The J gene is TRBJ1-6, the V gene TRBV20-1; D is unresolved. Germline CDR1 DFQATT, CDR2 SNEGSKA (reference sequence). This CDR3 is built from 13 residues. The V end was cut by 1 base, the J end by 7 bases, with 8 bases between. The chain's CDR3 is CSARAQANSPLHF. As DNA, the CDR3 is TGCAGTGCTAGAGCTCAGGCAAATTCACCCCTCCACTTT.

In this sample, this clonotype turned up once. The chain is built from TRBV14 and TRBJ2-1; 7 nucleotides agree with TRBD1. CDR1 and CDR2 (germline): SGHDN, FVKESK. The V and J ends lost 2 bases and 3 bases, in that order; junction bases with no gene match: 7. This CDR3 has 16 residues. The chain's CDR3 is CASSQLPGQNYNEQFF. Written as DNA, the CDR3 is TGTGCCAGCAGCCAACTCCCGGGACAGAACTACAATGAGCAGTTCTTC.

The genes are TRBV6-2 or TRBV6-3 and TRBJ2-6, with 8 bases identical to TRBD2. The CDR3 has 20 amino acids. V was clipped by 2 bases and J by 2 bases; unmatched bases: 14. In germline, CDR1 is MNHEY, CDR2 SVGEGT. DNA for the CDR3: TGTGCCAGCAGTTACCCTCGGGGGGGCTCGGCGTGGGCTGGGGCCAACGTCCTGACTTTC. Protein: CASSYPRGGSAWAGANVLTF.